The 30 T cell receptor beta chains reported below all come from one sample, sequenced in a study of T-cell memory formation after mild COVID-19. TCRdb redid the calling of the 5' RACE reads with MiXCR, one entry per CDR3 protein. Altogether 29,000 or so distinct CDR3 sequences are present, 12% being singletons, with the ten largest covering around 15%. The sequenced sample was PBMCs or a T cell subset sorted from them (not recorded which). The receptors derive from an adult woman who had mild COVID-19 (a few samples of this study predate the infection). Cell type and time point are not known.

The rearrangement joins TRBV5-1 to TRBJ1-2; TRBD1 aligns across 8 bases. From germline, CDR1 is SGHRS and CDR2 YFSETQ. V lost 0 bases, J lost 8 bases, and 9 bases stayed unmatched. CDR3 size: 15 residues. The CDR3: CASSLDQQGVRGYTF. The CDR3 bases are TGCGCCAGCAGCTTGGATCAACAGGGGGTTCGGGGCTACACCTTC. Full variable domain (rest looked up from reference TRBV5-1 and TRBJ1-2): KAGVTQTPRYLIKTRGQQVTLSCSPISGHRSVSWYQQTPGQGLQFLFEYFSETQRNKGNFPGRFSGRQFSNSRSEMNVSTLELGDSALYLCASSLDQQGVRGYTFGSGTRLTVV.

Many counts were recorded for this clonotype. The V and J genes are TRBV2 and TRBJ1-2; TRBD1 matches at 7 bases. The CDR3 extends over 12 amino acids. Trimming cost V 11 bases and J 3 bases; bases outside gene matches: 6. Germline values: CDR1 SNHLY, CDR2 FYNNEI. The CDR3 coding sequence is TGTGCCGTCAAAGGACAGGACTATGGCTACACCTTC. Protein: CAVKGQDYGYTF. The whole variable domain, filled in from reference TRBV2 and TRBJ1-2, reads EPEVTQTPSHQVTQMGQEVILRCVPISNHLYFYWYRQILGQKVEFLVSFYNNEISEKSEIFDDQFSVERPDGSNFTLKIRSTKLEDSAMYFCAVKGQDYGYTFGSGTRLTVV.

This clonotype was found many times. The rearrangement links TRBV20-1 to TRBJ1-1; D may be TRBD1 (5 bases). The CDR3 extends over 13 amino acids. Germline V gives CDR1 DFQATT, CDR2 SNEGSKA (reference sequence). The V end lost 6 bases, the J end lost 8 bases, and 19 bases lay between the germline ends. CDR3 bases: TGCAGTGCCCAGGGACTGCGGAGCGACGAAGCTTTCTTT. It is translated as CSAQGLRSDEAFF.

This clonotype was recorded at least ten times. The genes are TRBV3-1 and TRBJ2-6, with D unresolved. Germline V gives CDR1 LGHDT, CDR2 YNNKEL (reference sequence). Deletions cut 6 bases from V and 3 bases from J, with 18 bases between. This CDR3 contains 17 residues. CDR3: CASRMDGSFVGANVLTF. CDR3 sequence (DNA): TGTGCCAGCAGGATGGACGGCTCTTTTGTTGGGGCCAACGTCCTGACTTTC.

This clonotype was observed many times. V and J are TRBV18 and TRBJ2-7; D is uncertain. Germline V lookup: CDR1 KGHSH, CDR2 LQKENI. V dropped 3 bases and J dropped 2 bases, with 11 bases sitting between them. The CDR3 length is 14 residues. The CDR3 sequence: CASSPFQSAYEQYF. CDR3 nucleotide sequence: TGTGCCAGCTCACCTTTTCAGTCTGCCTACGAGCAGTACTTC.

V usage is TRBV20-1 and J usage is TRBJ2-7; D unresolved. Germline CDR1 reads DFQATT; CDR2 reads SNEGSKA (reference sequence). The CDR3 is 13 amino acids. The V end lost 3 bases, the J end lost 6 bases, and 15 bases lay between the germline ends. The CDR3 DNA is TGCAGTGCTAGGGAGACCAAGACTCGCGAGCAGTACTTC. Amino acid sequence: CSARETKTREQYF.

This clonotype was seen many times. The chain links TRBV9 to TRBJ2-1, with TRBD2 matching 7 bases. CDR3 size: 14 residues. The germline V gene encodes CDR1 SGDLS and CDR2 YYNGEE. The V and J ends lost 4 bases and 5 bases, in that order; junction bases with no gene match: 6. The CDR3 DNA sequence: TGTGCCAGCAGCTTGGGACTACTGCACAATGAGCAGTTCTTC. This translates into CASSLGLLHNEQFF.

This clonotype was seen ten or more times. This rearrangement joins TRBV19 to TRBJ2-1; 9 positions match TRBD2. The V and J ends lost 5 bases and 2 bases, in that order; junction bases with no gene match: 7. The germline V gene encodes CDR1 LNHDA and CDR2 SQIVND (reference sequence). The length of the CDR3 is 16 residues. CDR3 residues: CASSAVAGVPYNEQFF. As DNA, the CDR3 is TGTGCCAGTAGTGCTGTAGCGGGAGTACCCTACAATGAGCAGTTCTTC.

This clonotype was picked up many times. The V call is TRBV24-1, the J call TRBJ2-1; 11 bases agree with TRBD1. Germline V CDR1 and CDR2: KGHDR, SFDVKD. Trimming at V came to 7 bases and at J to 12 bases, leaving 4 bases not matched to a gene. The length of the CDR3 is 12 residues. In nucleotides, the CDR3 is TGTGCCACCAGCACCGGGACAGGGGGGCAGTTCTTC. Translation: CATSTGTGGQFF.

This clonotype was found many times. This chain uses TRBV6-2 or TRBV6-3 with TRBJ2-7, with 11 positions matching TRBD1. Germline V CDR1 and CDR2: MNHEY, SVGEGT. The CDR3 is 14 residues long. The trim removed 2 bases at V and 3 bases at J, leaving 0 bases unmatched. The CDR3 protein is CASSYGTGGYEQYF. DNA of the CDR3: TGTGCCAGCAGTTACGGGACAGGGGGCTACGAGCAGTACTTC.

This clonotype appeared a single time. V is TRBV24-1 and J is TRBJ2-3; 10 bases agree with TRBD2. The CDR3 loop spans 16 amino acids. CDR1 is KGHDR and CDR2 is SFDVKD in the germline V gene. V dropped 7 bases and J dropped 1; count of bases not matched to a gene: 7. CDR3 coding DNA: TGTGCCACCAGCCGGGTAGCGGGGGGTCGCACAGATACGCAGTATTTT. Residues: CATSRVAGGRTDTQYF.

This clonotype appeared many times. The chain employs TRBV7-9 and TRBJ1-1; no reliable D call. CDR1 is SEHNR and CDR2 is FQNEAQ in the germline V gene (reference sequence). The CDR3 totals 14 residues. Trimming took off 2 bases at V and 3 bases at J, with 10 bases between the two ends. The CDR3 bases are TGTGCCAGCAGCTTACTTTCCGGGGACACTGAAGCTTTCTTT. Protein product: CASSLLSGDTEAFF. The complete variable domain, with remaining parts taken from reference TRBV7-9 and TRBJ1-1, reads DTGVSQNPRHKITKRGQNVTFRCDPISEHNRLYWYRQTLGQGPEFLTYFQNEAQLEKSRLLSDRFSAERPKGSFSTLEIQRTEQGDSAMYLCASSLLSGDTEAFFGQGTRLTVV.

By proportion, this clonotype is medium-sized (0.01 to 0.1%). The CDR3 DNA is TGCAGCGCCCGGACAGGGGAGTATGAGCAGTTCTTC. It codes for CSARTGEYEQFF. This chain connects TRBV29-1 to TRBJ2-1, with 9 bases fitting TRBD1. The CDR3 length is 12 residues. The V and J ends lost 7 bases and 8 bases, in that order; junction bases with no gene match: 6. Per the germline V gene, CDR1 is SQVTM and CDR2 is ANQGSEA.

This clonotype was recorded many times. In nucleotides, the CDR3 is TGTGCCAGCAGCTTGACTCGAGAGACCCAGTACTTC. This encodes CASSLTRETQYF. The V and J genes are TRBV5-5 and TRBJ2-5; no clear D. The CDR3 sequence is 12 residues long. Trimming stripped 1 base from V and 4 bases from J, with 5 bases between. Germline V gives CDR1 SGHKS, CDR2 YYEKEE (reference sequence). Together with reference TRBV5-5 and TRBJ2-5, the CDR3 gives the full variable domain: DAGVTQSPTHLIKTRGQQVTLRCSPISGHKSVSWYQQVLGQGPQFIFQYYEKEERGRGNFPDRFSARQFPNYSSELNVNALLLGDSALYLCASSLTRETQYFGPGTRLLVL.

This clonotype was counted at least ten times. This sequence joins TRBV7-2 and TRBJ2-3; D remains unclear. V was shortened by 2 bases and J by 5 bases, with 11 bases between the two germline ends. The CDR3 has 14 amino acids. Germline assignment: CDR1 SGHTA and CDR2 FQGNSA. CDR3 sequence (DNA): TGTGCCAGCAGCTTATCGTTGCTGGTAGATACGCAGTATTTT. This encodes CASSLSLLVDTQYF. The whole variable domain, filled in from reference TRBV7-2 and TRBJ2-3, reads GAGVSQSPSNKVTEKGKDVELRCDPISGHTALYWYRQSLGQGLEFLIYFQGNSAPDKSGLPSDRFSAERTGGSVSTLTIQRTQQEDSAVYLCASSLSLLVDTQYFGPGTRLTVL.

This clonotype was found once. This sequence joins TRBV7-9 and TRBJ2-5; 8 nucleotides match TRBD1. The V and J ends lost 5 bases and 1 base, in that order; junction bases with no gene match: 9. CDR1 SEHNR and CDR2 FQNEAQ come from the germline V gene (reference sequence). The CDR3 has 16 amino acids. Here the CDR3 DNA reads TGTGCCAGCAGCCATGACAGGGGAGCCCTCCAAGAGACCCAGTACTTC. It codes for CASSHDRGALQETQYF.

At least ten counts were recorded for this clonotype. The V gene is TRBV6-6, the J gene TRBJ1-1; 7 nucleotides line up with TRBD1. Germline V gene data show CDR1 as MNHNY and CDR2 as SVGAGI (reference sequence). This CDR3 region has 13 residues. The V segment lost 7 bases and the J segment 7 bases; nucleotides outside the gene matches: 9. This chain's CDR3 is CASKQSGGDEAFF. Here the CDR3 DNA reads TGTGCCAGCAAACAATCAGGGGGTGATGAAGCTTTCTTT.

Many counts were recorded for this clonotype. This CDR3 reads CASSQRLSYNEQFF. The CDR3, as DNA: TGTGCCAGCAGCCAAAGGCTGAGCTACAATGAGCAGTTCTTC. The chain uses TRBV14 and TRBJ2-1; D call uncertain. V gave up 2 bases and J gave up 3 bases, with 8 bases separating them. Germline-derived CDR1 and CDR2 are SGHDN and FVKESK. CDR3 length equals 14 residues.

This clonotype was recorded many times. CDR3 amino acids: CASSPYRGSTEAFF. The CDR3 DNA follows: TGTGCCAGTAGTCCGTACAGGGGTAGCACTGAAGCTTTCTTT. The V and J genes are TRBV19 and TRBJ1-1, with 7 bases fitting TRBD1. V trimming: 5 bases; J trimming: 4 bases; junction bases outside the gene matches: 7. This CDR3 is built from 14 residues. Germline CDR1 reads LNHDA; CDR2 reads SQIVND (reference sequence).

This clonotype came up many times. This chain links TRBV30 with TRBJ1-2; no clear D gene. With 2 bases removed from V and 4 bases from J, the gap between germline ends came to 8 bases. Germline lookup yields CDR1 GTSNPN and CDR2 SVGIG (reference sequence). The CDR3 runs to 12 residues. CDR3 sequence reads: CAWSNGGYGYTF. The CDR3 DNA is TGTGCCTGGAGTAATGGAGGCTATGGCTACACCTTC.

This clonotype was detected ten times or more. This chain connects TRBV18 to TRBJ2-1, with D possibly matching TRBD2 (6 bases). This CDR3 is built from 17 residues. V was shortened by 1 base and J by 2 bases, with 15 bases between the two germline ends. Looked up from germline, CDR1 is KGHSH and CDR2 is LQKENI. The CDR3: CASSPLPIGTPYNEQFF. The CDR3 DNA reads TGTGCCAGCTCACCACTCCCCATAGGGACTCCCTACAATGAGCAGTTCTTC.

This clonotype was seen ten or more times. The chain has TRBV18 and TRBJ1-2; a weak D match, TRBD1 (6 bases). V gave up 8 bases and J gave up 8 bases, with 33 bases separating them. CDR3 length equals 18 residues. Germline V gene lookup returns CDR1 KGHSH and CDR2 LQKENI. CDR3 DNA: TGTGCCAGCCTACCGAAAATCTCCACTGGGGGCGGTTCGTACGGCTACACCTTC. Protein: CASLPKISTGGGSYGYTF.

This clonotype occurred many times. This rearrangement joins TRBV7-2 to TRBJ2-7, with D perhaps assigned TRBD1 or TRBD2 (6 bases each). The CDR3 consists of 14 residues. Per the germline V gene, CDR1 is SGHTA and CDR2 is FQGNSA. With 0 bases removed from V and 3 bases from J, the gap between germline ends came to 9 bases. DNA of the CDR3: TGTGCCAGCAGCTTAGCCGGGGGCTACTACGAGCAGTACTTC. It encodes CASSLAGGYYEQYF.

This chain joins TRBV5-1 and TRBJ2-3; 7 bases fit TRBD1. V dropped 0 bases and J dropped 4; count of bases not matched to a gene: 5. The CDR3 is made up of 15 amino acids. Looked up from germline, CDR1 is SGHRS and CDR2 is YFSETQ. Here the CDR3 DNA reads TGCGCCAGCAGCTTGGGACTGACAGGGTCAGATACGCAGTATTTT. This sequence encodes CASSLGLTGSDTQYF. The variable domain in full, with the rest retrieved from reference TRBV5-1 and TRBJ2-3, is KAGVTQTPRYLIKTRGQQVTLSCSPISGHRSVSWYQQTPGQGLQFLFEYFSETQRNKGNFPGRFSGRQFSNSRSEMNVSTLELGDSALYLCASSLGLTGSDTQYFGPGTRLTVL.

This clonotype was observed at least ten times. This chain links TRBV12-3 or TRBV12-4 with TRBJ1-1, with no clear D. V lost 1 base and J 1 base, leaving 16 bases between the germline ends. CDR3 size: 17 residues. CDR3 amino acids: CASSLGEGRGGNTEAFF. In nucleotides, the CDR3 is TGTGCCAGCAGTTTAGGAGAAGGGCGGGGAGGGAACACTGAAGCTTTCTTT.

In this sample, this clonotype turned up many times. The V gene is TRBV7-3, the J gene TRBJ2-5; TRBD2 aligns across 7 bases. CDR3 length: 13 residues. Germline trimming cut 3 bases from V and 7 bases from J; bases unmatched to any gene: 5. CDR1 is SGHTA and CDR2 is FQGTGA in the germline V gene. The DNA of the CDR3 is TGTGCCAGCAGCTTTGGACTAGGAGGGACCCAGTACTTC. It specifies CASSFGLGGTQYF.

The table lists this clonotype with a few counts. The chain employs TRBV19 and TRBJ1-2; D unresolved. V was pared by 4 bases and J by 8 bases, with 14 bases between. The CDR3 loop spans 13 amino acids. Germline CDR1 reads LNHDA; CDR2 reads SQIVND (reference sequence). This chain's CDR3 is CASSTRSSRGYTF. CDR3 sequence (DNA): TGTGCCAGTAGTACCCGGTCCTCTAGGGGCTACACCTTC.

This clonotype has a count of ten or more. The CDR3 sequence is CASAGVSGANVLTF. The CDR3 coding sequence is TGTGCCAGCGCTGGTGTGTCTGGGGCCAACGTCCTGACTTTC. This chain connects TRBV12-3 or TRBV12-4 to TRBJ2-6; D not certain. CDR3 size: 14 residues. V was trimmed by 8 bases and J by 1 base, leaving 9 bases between them.

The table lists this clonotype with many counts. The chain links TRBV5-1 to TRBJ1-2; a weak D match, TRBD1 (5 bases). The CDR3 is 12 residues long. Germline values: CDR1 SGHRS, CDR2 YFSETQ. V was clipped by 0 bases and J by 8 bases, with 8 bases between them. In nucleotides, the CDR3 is TGCGCCAGCAGCTTGGAAAGGGGAGGCTACACCTTC. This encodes CASSLERGGYTF.

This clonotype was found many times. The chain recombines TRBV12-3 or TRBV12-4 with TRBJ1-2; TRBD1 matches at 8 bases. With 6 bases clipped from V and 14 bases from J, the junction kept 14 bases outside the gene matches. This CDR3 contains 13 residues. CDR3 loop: CASSPSTGTGNTF. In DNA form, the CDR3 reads TGTGCCAGCAGCCCCTCCACCGGGACAGGCAATACCTTC.